One T cell receptor (beta chain) is described in this entry. Its target is unknown. The V gene end was trimmed by 7 bases and the J gene end by 3 bases; junction bases not matched to a gene: 7. This CDR3 has 15 amino acids. The record originates from a study of post-analysis software for immune sequencing data. Overall study context: The courses of disease that were included comprised relapsing-remitting, secondary progressive and progressive-relapsing multiple sclerosis.

Unique molecular identifiers tagged the TCR beta cDNA libraries. Roughly 490,000 cDNA molecules came from about 1 to 10 million T cells. In TCRdb, the PCR reads were re-called with MiXCR into one record per CDR3 protein. The table records over 150,000 distinct CDR3 sequences, roughly 31% of them present only once. Regarding the study as a whole: There was significantly lower normalized Chao1 diversity in multiple sclerosis patients than in controls. Clustering by F measure revealed strong co-clustering among samples prepared together in one batch. Roughly five TRBV segments were more frequent in patients than controls; TRBV5-6, TRBV5-1 and TRBV20-1 belonged to this group.

Sequenced input: blood. The V gene is TRBV12-3 or TRBV12-4, the J gene TRBJ2-1, with TRBD2 identical over 9 bases. The receptor comes from a girl aged 5 to 17 with multiple sclerosis. Here the CDR3 reads CASTSSGRSYNEQFF. The CDR3 DNA sequence: TGTGCCAGCACCAGTAGCGGGAGAAGCTACAATGAGCAGTTCTTC.